The 15 T cell receptor beta chains below all came from one sample that was sequenced in a study of beta chain features in type 1 diabetes. Sequencing targeted expressed TCRB transcripts, as all isolated RNA had been reverse transcribed. Here immunoSEQ multiplex PCR was the method, and the copy in TCRdb shows in-frame clones only, minus some. The sample records fewer than 350,000 clones, around 7.3% being singletons. Sequencing used central memory CD4+ T cells from blood. The receptors stem from a woman aged 18-29 years in good health.

V usage is TRBV29-1 and J usage is TRBJ2-1, with TRBD1 matching 9 bases. CDR3 length equals 12 residues. Germline trimming cut 4 bases from V and 10 bases from J; bases unmatched to any gene: 5. Germline values: CDR1 SQVTM, CDR2 ANQGSEA. The CDR3 region is CSVAGQGLEQFF. CDR3 nucleotide sequence: TGCAGCGTTGCAGGACAGGGGCTAGAGCAGTTCTTC.

This clone has at least ten counts. DNA for the CDR3: TGTGCCAGCAGCTTGAGAACACAGCTTTATGGCTACACCTTC. It codes for CASSLRTQLYGYTF. This sequence joins TRBV7-8 and TRBJ1-2, with D unresolved. The CDR3 extends over 14 amino acids. The ends were cut back, 3 bases at V and 5 bases at J, with 13 bases in the middle. Germline V lookup: CDR1 SGHVS, CDR2 FQNEAQ.

This clone was seen a handful of times. The chain carries TRBV7-8 and TRBJ2-3, with unresolved D. Germline CDR1 is SGHVS and CDR2 is FQNEAQ. The ends were cut back, 1 base at V and 1 base at J, with 6 bases in the middle. CDR3 size: 14 residues. The CDR3 nucleotides read TGTGCCAGCAGCTTAGGAGGACGCACAGATACGCAGTATTTT. Amino acids: CASSLGGRTDTQYF.

The chain links TRBV7-8 to TRBJ2-5; D tentatively reads TRBD1 or TRBD2 (5 bases each). This CDR3 contains 16 residues. The V end was cut by 6 bases, the J end by 3 bases, with 20 bases between. Looked up from germline, CDR1 is SGHVS and CDR2 is FQNEAQ. The CDR3 sequence: CASRLDQLGVKETQYF. The CDR3 DNA reads as TGTGCCAGCAGACTAGATCAGTTGGGGGTGAAAGAGACCCAGTACTTC.

The rearrangement joins TRBV28 to TRBJ1-2; D is undetermined. Trimming removed 7 bases from V and 1 base from J, with 10 bases in between. CDR3 size: 13 residues. Per the germline V gene, CDR1 is MDHEN and CDR2 is SYDVKM. CDR3 residues: CASKGDLNYGYTF. Here the CDR3 DNA reads TGTGCCAGCAAGGGAGACCTTAACTATGGCTACACCTTC.

This clone has only a few counts. V gene TRBV7-3 combines with J gene TRBJ2-1; the match to TRBD1 covers 7 bases. V lost 5 bases, J lost 9 bases, and 7 bases stayed unmatched. The germline V gene encodes CDR1 SGHTA and CDR2 FQGTGA. The CDR3 has 13 residues. CDR3 residues: CASSLDRVGEQFF. The CDR3 DNA follows: TGTGCCAGCAGCCTCGACAGGGTTGGTGAGCAGTTCTTC.

This clone was seen a handful of times. The V gene is TRBV7-9, the J gene TRBJ1-5; D is ambiguous. Germline V gene sequence: CDR1 SEHNR, CDR2 FQNEAQ (reference sequence). V dropped 3 bases and J dropped 10 bases, with 16 bases sitting between them. CDR3 size: 14 residues. CDR3 loop: CASSFIAGIGPQHF. The CDR3 DNA reads TGTGCCAGCAGCTTTATAGCCGGGATCGGCCCCCAGCATTTT.

The chain employs TRBV9 and TRBJ2-5; the match to TRBD2 covers 10 bases. The CDR3 has 17 residues. Germline CDR1 reads SGDLS; CDR2 reads YYNGEE. V gave up 0 bases and J gave up 5 bases; unmatched junction bases: 10. The CDR3 reads CASSVDVAGGGWETQYF. The DNA for the CDR3 is TGTGCCAGCAGCGTAGATGTAGCGGGAGGAGGTTGGGAGACCCAGTACTTC.

In this sample, this clone turned up a few times. V is TRBV14 and J is TRBJ1-5, with a tentative D call TRBD1 (5 bases). V was cut by 0 bases and J by 5 bases, with 5 bases left in between. This CDR3 spans 13 amino acids. The germline V gene encodes CDR1 SGHDN and CDR2 FVKESK. CDR3 sequence (DNA): TGTGCCAGCAGCCAAGACAGGGATCAGCCCCAGCATTTT. Encoded protein: CASSQDRDQPQHF.

V and J are TRBV9 and TRBJ1-3; the D is unclear. This CDR3 has 13 residues. V was pared by 0 bases and J by 4 bases, with 5 bases between. Germline values: CDR1 SGDLS, CDR2 YYNGEE. The CDR3 DNA sequence: TGTGCCAGCAGCGTAGGCAGAGGAAACACCATATATTTT. This translates into CASSVGRGNTIYF. The full variable domain, its missing parts supplied by reference TRBV9 and TRBJ1-3, is DSGVTQTPKHLITATGQRVTLRCSPRSGDLSVYWYQQSLDQGLQFLIQYYNGEERAKGNILERFSAQQFPDLHSELNLSSLELGDSALYFCASSVGRGNTIYFGEGSWLTVV.

This clone was seen only a few times. V gene TRBV29-1 combines with J gene TRBJ1-4; D remains ambiguous. Germline CDR1 and CDR2: SQVTM and ANQGSEA. The V end lost 4 bases, the J end lost 4 bases, and 10 bases lay between the germline ends. The CDR3 runs to 13 residues. CDR3 in amino acids: CSVGLTSNEKLFF. The CDR3 region has the DNA TGCAGCGTTGGTCTGACAAGTAATGAAAAACTGTTTTTT.

This clone was observed many times. The CDR3 region is CASSLSGQAYNEQFF. The CDR3 region has the DNA TGTGCCAGCAGCTTATCCGGACAGGCCTACAATGAGCAGTTCTTC. The chain links TRBV7-6 to TRBJ2-1; 7 bases agree with TRBD1. Germline CDR1 reads SGHVS; CDR2 reads FNYEAQ. J was trimmed by 2 bases and V by 2 bases; bases with no gene match: 3. This CDR3 is built from 15 residues.

The chain employs TRBV7-2 and TRBJ1-2; D not resolved. The germline V gene encodes CDR1 SGHTA and CDR2 FQGNSA. V was shortened by 5 bases and J by 7 bases, with 17 bases between the two germline ends. The length of the CDR3 is 14 residues. DNA of the CDR3: TGTGCCAGCAGCAACGTAGGAGGGTATGCTGGCTACACCTTC. Its translation is CASSNVGGYAGYTF.

This clone was found once. The rearrangement uses TRBV7-9 and TRBJ2-2; D uncertain. Germline V gives CDR1 SEHNR, CDR2 FQNEAQ (reference sequence). Between the trimmed V and J ends, which lost 1 base and 5 bases, there was a span of 5 bases. The CDR3 is made up of 13 amino acids. The CDR3 protein is CASSLVETGELFF. Here the CDR3 DNA reads TGTGCCAGCAGCTTAGTGGAGACCGGGGAGCTGTTTTTT. Looking up the rest from reference TRBV7-9 and TRBJ2-2 gives the full variable domain: DTGVSQNPRHKITKRGQNVTFRCDPISEHNRLYWYRQTLGQGPEFLTYFQNEAQLEKSRLLSDRFSAERPKGSFSTLEIQRTEQGDSAMYLCASSLVETGELFFGEGSRLTVL.

The chain links TRBV5-1 to TRBJ2-7; 7 positions match TRBD1. Germline CDR1 is SGHRS and CDR2 is YFSETQ. V lost 4 bases and J lost 2; bases outside the gene matches: 12. The CDR3 consists of 16 residues. The CDR3 region is CASSPTLGQGAYEQYF. The CDR3 DNA sequence: TGCGCCAGCAGCCCTACATTGGGGCAGGGGGCCTACGAGCAGTACTTC.